The T cell receptor (beta chain) under discussion was sequenced for a study of beta chain features in type 1 diabetes. Whole-study findings and limits: More deletions and fewer insertions at VDJ junctions were found in patients with type 1 diabetes.

To note about this clone: The antigen is not known.

Reverse transcribing all isolated RNA meant expressed TCRB transcripts were sequenced. Clones were sequenced by immunoSEQ multiplex PCR, and TCRdb holds only the in-frame ones, with some missing. The sample yields 150,000 to 190,000 clones, 11% seen once. This CDR3 spans 14 amino acids. Germline CDR1 and CDR2: MDHEN and SYDVKM. The V end lost 2 bases, the J end lost 14 bases, and 16 bases lay between the germline ends. CD4+ naive, central memory, regulatory and stem cell-like memory subsets were isolated by sorting on CD45RO/CCR7/CD25/CD127/CD95/CD27. This TCR came from a man aged 18 to 30 in good health. The V gene is TRBV28, the J gene TRBJ1-6; D may be TRBD1 (6 bases). The specimen sequenced was central memory CD4+ T cells from blood. In DNA form, the CDR3 reads TGTGCCAGCAGTTTAACAGGGAAAAGTCTAACCCTCCACTTT. It codes for CASSLTGKSLTLHF.